The 21 T cell receptor beta chains reported below all come from one sample, sequenced in a study of CD8 T cells in Susac syndrome. An input of roughly 0.5 to 1 ug of RNA was subjected to reverse transcription using random hexamers. TCRdb recomputed calls from the immunoSEQ multiplex PCR reads with MiXCR, one row per CDR3 protein. The profile shows about 200,000 distinct CDR3 sequences, roughly 92% of them singletons. The specimen sequenced was CD8+ T cells from PBMCs. These receptors all stem from a human donor with multiple sclerosis.

The chain recombines TRBV4-1 with TRBJ2-7; 8 nucleotides agree with TRBD1. After removal of 4 bases from V and 5 bases from J, the junction contained 4 bases not matched to a gene. Per the germline V gene, CDR1 is MGHRA and CDR2 is YSYEKL. The CDR3 covers 13 residues. The CDR3 region has the DNA TGCGCCAGCAGCCCTCTACAGGGGGACGAGCAGTACTTC. Amino acid sequence: CASSPLQGDEQYF.

V gene TRBV20-1 combines with J gene TRBJ2-1, with D perhaps matching TRBD2 (5 bases). Trimming left V 0 bases short and J 6 bases short, with 12 bases between. Per germline, CDR1 DFQATT and CDR2 SNEGSKA (reference sequence). The CDR3 runs to 14 residues. The CDR3: CSARDGERFNEQFF. DNA for the CDR3: TGCAGTGCTAGAGATGGGGAGAGGTTCAATGAGCAGTTCTTC.

As for this clonotype: One end of the junction fails to match germline, which may point to a read error. J is TRBJ1-1 and V is TRBV7-9; no firm D call. CDR3 length equals 12 residues. Per germline, CDR1 SEHNR and CDR2 FQNEAQ (reference sequence). CDR3: CASSLGGIEAFF. CDR3 DNA: TGTGCCAGCAGTTTAGGAGGGATTGAAGCTTTCTTT.

This clonotype came up once. This chain uses TRBV6-5 with TRBJ2-7; 8 positions agree with TRBD2. Trimming at V came to 2 bases and at J to 7 bases, leaving 19 bases not matched to a gene. This CDR3 region has 18 residues. Germline V gene sequence: CDR1 MNHEY, CDR2 SVGAGI. The CDR3 DNA is TGTGCCAGCAGTTACCGTCGGGAGGGCCGGAAGGGGGAGGATGAGCAGTACTTC. Residues: CASSYRREGRKGEDEQYF.

The chain has TRBV11-2 and TRBJ1-1; TRBD1 aligns across 7 bases. Germline lookup yields CDR1 SGHAT and CDR2 FQNNGV. V was pared by 8 bases and J by 7 bases, with 10 bases of the junction left unmatched. The CDR3 loop spans 13 amino acids. CDR3 sequence reads: CASLLWTGNEAFF. The CDR3 region has the DNA TGTGCCAGCTTACTGTGGACAGGTAATGAAGCTTTCTTT.

The V and J genes are TRBV19 and TRBJ1-1; D gene uncertain. This CDR3 is 11 amino acids long. Trimming took off 7 bases at V and 7 bases at J, with 10 bases between the two ends. Per the germline V gene, CDR1 is LNHDA and CDR2 is SQIVND (reference sequence). The CDR3 here is CASTSGDEAFF. The CDR3 DNA follows: TGTGCCAGTACCTCCGGGGATGAAGCTTTCTTT.

V gene TRBV6-1 combines with J gene TRBJ1-5; no clear D gene. The CDR3 is made up of 13 amino acids. V lost 1 base to trimming and J lost 3 bases, with 4 bases between them. Germline values: CDR1 MNHNS, CDR2 SASEGT. The CDR3 DNA reads TGTGCCAGCAGTGAAGTAATCAATCAGCCCCAGCATTTT. This sequence encodes CASSEVINQPQHF.

V gene TRBV12-3 or TRBV12-4 combines with J gene TRBJ2-3; 8 bases align to TRBD2. V dropped 6 bases and J dropped 3; count of bases not matched to a gene: 5. The CDR3 extends over 14 amino acids. CDR3 coding DNA: TGTGCCAGCAGACTGACTAGCGTGACAGATACGCAGTATTTT. Protein sequence: CASRLTSVTDTQYF.

The J gene is TRBJ2-3, the V gene TRBV19; D uncertain. CDR1 and CDR2 (germline): LNHDA, SQIVND (reference sequence). The CDR3 covers 16 residues. V lost 6 bases to trimming and J lost 4 bases, with 20 bases between them. DNA for the CDR3: TGTGCCAGTAGCCCAAACGGGTGGGATGGCGCAGATACGCAGTATTTT. Its translation is CASSPNGWDGADTQYF.

The V call is TRBV10-3, the J call TRBJ2-7, with 10 positions matching TRBD2. CDR3 length: 17 amino acids. J was trimmed by 4 bases and V by 3 bases; bases with no gene match: 12. Germline lookup yields CDR1 ENHRY and CDR2 SYGVKD. As DNA, the CDR3 is TGTGCCATCAGTGAAAGCGGGCTAGCGGGAGACGCATACGAGCAGTACTTC. This sequence encodes CAISESGLAGDAYEQYF.

The chain employs TRBV10-3 and TRBJ2-7; 11 bases are a match to TRBD1. Germline-derived CDR1 and CDR2 are ENHRY and SYGVKD. This CDR3 has 16 amino acids. J lost 1 base, V lost 6 bases, and 8 bases had no gene match. CDR3 sequence: CAISPAGTGGSYEQYF. The CDR3 coding sequence is TGTGCCATCAGCCCAGCCGGGACAGGGGGTTCCTACGAGCAGTACTTC.

This clonotype was seen once. The chain recombines TRBV4-3 with TRBJ2-2; TRBD2 agrees at 13 bases. The trim removed 4 bases at V and 7 bases at J, leaving 6 bases unmatched. The CDR3 covers 16 residues. Looked up from germline, CDR1 is LGHNA and CDR2 is YSLEER. The chain's CDR3 is CASSLGTSGTDGELFF. The CDR3 DNA reads as TGCGCCAGCAGCCTCGGGACTAGCGGGACCGACGGGGAGCTGTTTTTT.

V usage is TRBV27 and J usage is TRBJ1-6; D unclear. Germline-derived CDR1 and CDR2 are MNHEY and SMNVEV (reference sequence). V was pared by 2 bases and J by 6 bases, with 17 bases between. The CDR3 length is 17 residues. The CDR3 region is CASSLAMAATFNSPLHF. CDR3 bases: TGTGCCAGCAGTTTAGCTATGGCAGCAACCTTTAATTCACCCCTCCACTTT.

This clonotype was counted a single time. This chain links TRBV29-1 with TRBJ2-7, with 9 nucleotides matching TRBD2. V lost 2 bases and J lost 0; bases outside the gene matches: 5. The CDR3 length is 15 residues. Looked up from germline, CDR1 is SQVTM and CDR2 is ANQGSEA. The CDR3 DNA reads as TGCAGCGTTGAACATGATAGCGGGAGCTCCTACGAGCAGTACTTC. Encoded protein: CSVEHDSGSSYEQYF.

This chain links TRBV6-1 with TRBJ1-4; unclear D gene. V was pared by 8 bases and J by 4 bases, with 14 bases between. Germline V gives CDR1 MNHNS, CDR2 SASEGT. The CDR3 sequence is 14 residues long. This CDR3 is CASGDEDLNEKLFF. In nucleotides, the CDR3 is TGTGCCAGCGGAGACGAGGACCTTAATGAAAAACTGTTTTTT.

The chain carries TRBV9 and TRBJ2-5; the D gene is possibly TRBD2 (6 bases). Germline CDR1 is SGDLS and CDR2 is YYNGEE. The CDR3 extends over 15 amino acids. V lost 0 bases and J 4 bases, leaving 13 bases between the germline ends. CDR3 nucleotide sequence: TGTGCCAGCAGCGTAGGTGGCGGGATGGGAGAGACCCAGTACTTC. It is translated as CASSVGGGMGETQYF.

The chain combines TRBV4-3 with TRBJ1-2; D unresolved. Trimming removed 1 base from V and 4 bases from J, with 13 bases in between. Germline V gives CDR1 LGHNA, CDR2 YSLEER. This CDR3 is built from 15 residues. CDR3 DNA sequence: TGCGCCAGCAGCCAAGTAATCGGCTTGAGCTATGGCTACACCTTC. Amino acids: CASSQVIGLSYGYTF.

This clonotype was seen just once. V and J are TRBV15 and TRBJ2-1, with a tentative D call TRBD2 (5 bases). Germline CDR1 is LNHNV and CDR2 is YYDKDF (reference sequence). The CDR3 length is 16 residues. V lost 0 bases to trimming and J lost 7 bases, with 16 bases between them. The CDR3 here is CATSRENSVPGNEQFF. CDR3 coding DNA: TGTGCCACCAGCAGAGAGAATAGCGTGCCCGGGAATGAGCAGTTCTTC.

The genes are TRBV30 and TRBJ1-2, with D unresolved. The CDR3 sequence is 11 residues long. The germline V gene has CDR1 GTSNPN and CDR2 SVGIG (reference sequence). V dropped 3 bases and J dropped 3 bases, with 5 bases sitting between them. The CDR3 region has the DNA TGTGCCTGGAGCTTTCACTATGGCTACACCTTC. This encodes CAWSFHYGYTF. Variable domain in full (rest from reference TRBV30 and TRBJ1-2): SQTIHQWPATLVQPVGSPLSLECTVEGTSNPNLYWYRQAAGRGLQLLFYSVGIGQISSEVPQNLSASRPQDRQFILSSKKLLLSDSGFYLCAWSFHYGYTFGSGTRLTVV.

The chain carries TRBV13 and TRBJ2-2, with 7 positions matching TRBD1. The CDR3 runs 17 residues. CDR1 and CDR2 from the germline V gene are PRHDT and FYEKMQ (reference sequence). Unmatched junction bases numbered 10, after V lost 5 bases and J lost 1 base. The CDR3 nucleotides are TGTGCCAGCAGCCTCCATACCGACAGGGAGAACACCGGGGAGCTGTTTTTT. It is translated as CASSLHTDRENTGELFF.

A note on this clonotype: Relative to the germline gene, one junction end is altered; a read error may explain this. The chain joins TRBV27 to TRBJ2-3; D ambiguous. The CDR3 covers 17 residues. The germline CDR1 and CDR2 sequences are MNHEY and SMNVEV (reference sequence). CDR3 sequence: CASSPSGWQAFTDMQYF. CDR3 DNA sequence: TGTGCCAGCAGTCCCTCTGGTTGGCAGGCCTTCACAGATATGCAGTATTTT.